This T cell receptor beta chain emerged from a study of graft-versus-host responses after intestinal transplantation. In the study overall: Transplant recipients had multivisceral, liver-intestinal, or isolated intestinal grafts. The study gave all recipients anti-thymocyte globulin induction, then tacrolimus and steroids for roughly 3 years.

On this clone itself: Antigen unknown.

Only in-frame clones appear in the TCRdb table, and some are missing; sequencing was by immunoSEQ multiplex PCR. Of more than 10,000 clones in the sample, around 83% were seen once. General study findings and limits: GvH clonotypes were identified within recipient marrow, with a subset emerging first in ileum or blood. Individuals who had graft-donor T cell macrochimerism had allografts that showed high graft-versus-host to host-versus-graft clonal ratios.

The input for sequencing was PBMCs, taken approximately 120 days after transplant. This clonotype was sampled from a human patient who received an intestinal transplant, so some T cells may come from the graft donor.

CDR3 in DNA: TGTGCCAGCAGCCCCCAAGCGGGAGGGCCCCCAGATACGCAGTATTTT. Amino acids: CASSPQAGGPPDTQYF. The J gene is TRBJ2-3, the V gene TRBV9; 10 bases are a match to TRBD2. V was clipped by 4 bases and J by 4 bases; unmatched bases: 9. The germline gives CDR1 SGDLS, CDR2 YYNGEE. The CDR3 consists of 16 residues.